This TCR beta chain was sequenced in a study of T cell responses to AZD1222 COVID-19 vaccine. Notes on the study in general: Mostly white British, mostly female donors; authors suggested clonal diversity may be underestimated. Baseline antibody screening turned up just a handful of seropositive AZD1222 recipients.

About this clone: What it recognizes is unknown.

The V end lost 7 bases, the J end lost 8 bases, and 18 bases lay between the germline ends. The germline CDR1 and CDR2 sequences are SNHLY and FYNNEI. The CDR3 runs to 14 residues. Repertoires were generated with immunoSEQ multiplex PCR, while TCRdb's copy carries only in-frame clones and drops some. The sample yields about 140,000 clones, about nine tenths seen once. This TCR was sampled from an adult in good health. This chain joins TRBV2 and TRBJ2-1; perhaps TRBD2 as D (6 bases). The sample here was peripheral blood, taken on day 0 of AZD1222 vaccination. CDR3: CASKGTSGDDEQFF. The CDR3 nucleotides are TGTGCCAGCAAGGGTACATCGGGGGATGATGAGCAGTTCTTC.